These T cell receptor beta chains were read from a single sample in a study of blood T cell repertoires in COVID-19. Sequenced by immunoSEQ multiplex PCR; TCRdb stores in-frame clones only, minus some. Of approximately 150,000 clones in the sample, 70% to 90% were seen once. The material sequenced was peripheral blood. The source of these receptors is a human donor in a cohort sampled during active COVID-19. The CDR3 runs from the conserved cysteine through the conserved F or W. Fields, in order: J gene, V gene, clone size, D gene, CDR3 protein, CDR3 DNA. D genes are given only for firm matches. A clone size is listed for some rows: how often the clone was seen (once, few, many), or a class if it is expanded.

TRBJ1-1 TRBV28 . . CASSPTGWRTEAFF TGTGCCAGCAGCCCCACAGGGTGGAGAACTGAAGCTTTCTTT
TRBJ2-4 TRBV7-9 . . CASSPRDSRPNIQYF TGTGCCAGCAGCCCCCGGGACTCCCGTCCGAACATTCAGTACTTC
TRBJ2-5 TRBV5-1 once . CASGPQGGKETQYF TGCGCCAGCGGCCCCCAGGGGGGAAAAGAGACCCAGTACTTC
TRBJ1-2 TRBV11-2 . TRBD1 CASSLDRGKVYGYTF TGTGCCAGCAGCTTGGACAGGGGAAAGGTCTATGGCTACACCTTC
TRBJ2-7 TRBV30 . TRBD1 CAWSRQGYEQYF TGTGCCTGGAGCCGACAGGGCTACGAGCAGTACTTC
TRBJ1-4 TRBV30 few . CAWSGGQGIEKLFF TGTGCCTGGAGTGGGGGGCAGGGAATTGAAAAACTGTTTTTT
TRBJ1-1 TRBV12-3/TRBV12-4 . . CASSQTQNTEAFF TGTGCCAGCAGCCAAACACAGAACACTGAAGCTTTCTTT
TRBJ2-7 TRBV7-2 . TRBD1 CASSRQGTDEQYF TGTGCCAGCAGTCGACAGGGGACGGACGAGCAGTACTTC
TRBJ2-3 TRBV4-1 . . CASSQDWGEATDTQYF TGCGCCAGCAGCCAAGATTGGGGGGAGGCCACAGATACGCAGTATTTT
TRBJ2-7 TRBV27 . . CASSSAGGSEQYF TGTGCCAGCAGTTCAGCAGGGGGGAGCGAGCAGTACTTC
TRBJ1-2 TRBV5-5 . TRBD1 CASSRGQPYGYTF TGTGCCAGCAGCCGGGGACAGCCTTATGGCTACACCTTC
TRBJ2-7 TRBV7-8 . . CASSPGRFTYEQYF TGTGCCAGCAGTCCGGGGAGGTTCACCTACGAGCAGTACTTC
TRBJ1-3 TRBV7-6 . TRBD1 CASSLAPDRSPGNTIYF TGTGCCAGCAGCTTAGCGCCGGACAGGTCGCCTGGAAACACCATATATTTT
TRBJ1-1 TRBV30 . . CAWRTSVALKTFF TGTGCCTGGAGAACAAGCGTGGCATTAAAAACTTTCTTT
TRBJ1-1 TRBV7-9 . TRBD1 CASSSGQGLNTEAFF TGTGCCAGCAGCTCGGGACAGGGCTTGAACACTGAAGCTTTCTTT
TRBJ2-2 TRBV9 . TRBD2 CASTHGGGTGELFF TGTGCCAGCACCCACGGCGGGGGCACCGGGGAGCTGTTTTTT
TRBJ2-7 TRBV7-9 . . CASSLRGRDEQYF TGTGCCAGCAGCTTGCGGGGAAGGGACGAGCAGTACTTC
TRBJ2-5 TRBV12-3/TRBV12-4 once . CASSLAEDRTQYF TGTGCCAGCAGTTTAGCGGAGGACAGGACCCAGTACTTC
TRBJ1-2 TRBV7-9 . . CASSLAKQIAF TGTGCCAGCAGCTTAGCAAAACAGATAGCCTTC
TRBJ2-7 TRBV18 once TRBD1 CASSPIGTGANYEQYF TGTGCCAGCTCACCAATTGGAACAGGGGCGAACTACGAGCAGTACTTC
TRBJ2-3 TRBV3-1/TRBV3-2 . TRBD2 CASSQDGTSGGSGTDTQYF TGTGCCAGCAGCCAAGACGGGACTAGCGGGGGCTCAGGCACAGATACGCAGTATTTT
TRBJ2-1 TRBV12-3/TRBV12-4 . . CASSRDSNNEQFF TGTGCCAGCAGCCGTGACAGTAACAATGAGCAGTTCTTC
TRBJ1-2 TRBV2 . . CASRYRVRNYGYTF TGTGCCAGCAGGTACAGGGTTAGGAACTATGGCTACACCTTC
TRBJ2-7 TRBV4-1 . TRBD1 CASSPQQTGGPSFSYEQYF TGCGCCAGCAGCCCCCAACAGACAGGGGGGCCCTCCTTCTCCTACGAGCAGTACTTC
TRBJ1-3 TRBV4-3 . . CASSQSGQSSGNTIYF TGCGCCAGCAGCCAATCCGGACAGTCCTCTGGAAACACCATATATTTT
TRBJ1-3 TRBV18 . TRBD1 CASSPKTGDSGNTIYF TGTGCCAGCTCCCCTAAGACAGGGGATTCTGGAAACACCATATATTTT
TRBJ2-1 TRBV9 . . CASSPPLRSSYNEQFF TGTGCCAGCAGCCCTCCACTCCGGAGCTCCTACAATGAGCAGTTCTTC
TRBJ1-1 TRBV7-9 . TRBD1 CASSLGTGAPGHTEAFF TGTGCCAGCAGTCTCGGGACAGGGGCCCCGGGGCACACTGAAGCTTTCTTT
TRBJ2-7 TRBV10-3 . . CAIGRKFRVEQYF TGTGCCATCGGCCGAAAGTTCCGGGTGGAGCAGTACTTC